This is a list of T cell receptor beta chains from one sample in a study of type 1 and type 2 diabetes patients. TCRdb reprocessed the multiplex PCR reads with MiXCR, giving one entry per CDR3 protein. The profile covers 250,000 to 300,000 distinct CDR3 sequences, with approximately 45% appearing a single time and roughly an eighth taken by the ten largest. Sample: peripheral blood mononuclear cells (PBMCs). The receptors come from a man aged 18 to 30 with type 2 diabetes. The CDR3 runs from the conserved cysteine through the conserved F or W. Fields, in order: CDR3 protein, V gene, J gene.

cdr3_aa: CASSLTYEQYF
v_call: TRBV7-8
j_call: TRBJ2-7

cdr3_aa: CAIRTSGETDTQYF
v_call: TRBV10-3
j_call: TRBJ2-3

cdr3_aa: CASRSLQGVEKLFF
v_call: TRBV2
j_call: TRBJ1-4

cdr3_aa: CSALGLADTLRNEQFF
v_call: TRBV20-1
j_call: TRBJ2-1

cdr3_aa: CASSPLTGQGTIQYF
v_call: TRBV6-5
j_call: TRBJ2-4

cdr3_aa: CASSFLTGQNTEAFF
v_call: TRBV5-1
j_call: TRBJ1-1

cdr3_aa: CASSSSSAVRGGIAFF
v_call: TRBV12-3/TRBV12-4
j_call: TRBJ1-1

cdr3_aa: CASSVVAGGQETQYF
v_call: TRBV9
j_call: TRBJ2-5

cdr3_aa: CSVPGHRTDTQYF
v_call: TRBV29-1
j_call: TRBJ2-3

cdr3_aa: CASSLGGGASSGANVLTF
v_call: TRBV5-6
j_call: TRBJ2-6

cdr3_aa: CASGPSTGADTQYF
v_call: TRBV12-5
j_call: TRBJ2-3

cdr3_aa: CATSFDYREEYF
v_call: TRBV15
j_call: TRBJ2-5

cdr3_aa: CASSSRMRRIVGYGYTF
v_call: TRBV12-3/TRBV12-4
j_call: TRBJ1-2

cdr3_aa: CASAKDLQGQYF
v_call: TRBV2
j_call: TRBJ2-5

cdr3_aa: CATSRVAGTTHSYNEQFF
v_call: TRBV15
j_call: TRBJ2-1

cdr3_aa: CASSMGRMNTEAFF
v_call: TRBV19
j_call: TRBJ1-1

cdr3_aa: CASRGLAFLETQYF
v_call: TRBV6-6
j_call: TRBJ2-5

cdr3_aa: CAFSGKSSYNEQFF
v_call: TRBV30
j_call: TRBJ2-1

cdr3_aa: CAISYSNQPQHF
v_call: TRBV10-3
j_call: TRBJ1-5

cdr3_aa: CASSPPDRRDGYTF
v_call: TRBV6-5
j_call: TRBJ1-2

cdr3_aa: CAISTGEGQPQHF
v_call: TRBV10-3
j_call: TRBJ1-5

cdr3_aa: CASRPETAEQYF
v_call: TRBV2
j_call: TRBJ2-7

cdr3_aa: CASSATYRGWETQYF
v_call: TRBV19
j_call: TRBJ2-5

cdr3_aa: CASSDHLPDTGTQYF
v_call: TRBV25-1
j_call: TRBJ2-5

cdr3_aa: CASSQVTGLDTGELFF
v_call: TRBV4-2
j_call: TRBJ2-2

cdr3_aa: CSATSWLAGSSGANVLTF
v_call: TRBV20-1
j_call: TRBJ2-6